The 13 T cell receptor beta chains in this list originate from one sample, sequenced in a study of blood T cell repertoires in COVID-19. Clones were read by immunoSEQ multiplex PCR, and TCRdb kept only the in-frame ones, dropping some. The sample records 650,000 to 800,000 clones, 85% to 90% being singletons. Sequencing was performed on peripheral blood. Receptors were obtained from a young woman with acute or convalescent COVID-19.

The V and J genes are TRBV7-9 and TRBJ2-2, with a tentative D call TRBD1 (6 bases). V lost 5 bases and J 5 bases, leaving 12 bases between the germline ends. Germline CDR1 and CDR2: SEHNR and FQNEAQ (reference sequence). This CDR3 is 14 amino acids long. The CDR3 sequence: CASSEGGDTGELFF. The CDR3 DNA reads TGTGCCAGCAGCGAAGGGGGTGATACCGGGGAGCTGTTTTTT.

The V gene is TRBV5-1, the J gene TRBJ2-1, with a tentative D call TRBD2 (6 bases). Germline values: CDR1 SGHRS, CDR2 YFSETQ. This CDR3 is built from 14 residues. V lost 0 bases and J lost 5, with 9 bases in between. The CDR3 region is CASSLVGGDNEQFF. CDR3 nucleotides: TGCGCCAGCAGCTTGGTTGGCGGGGACAATGAGCAGTTCTTC.

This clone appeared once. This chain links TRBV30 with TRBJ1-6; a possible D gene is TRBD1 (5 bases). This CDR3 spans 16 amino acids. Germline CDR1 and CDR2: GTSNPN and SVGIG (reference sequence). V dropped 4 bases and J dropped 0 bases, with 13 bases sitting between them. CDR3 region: CAWTGTISSYNSPLHF. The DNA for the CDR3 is TGTGCCTGGACAGGGACTATTAGCTCCTATAATTCACCCCTCCACTTT.

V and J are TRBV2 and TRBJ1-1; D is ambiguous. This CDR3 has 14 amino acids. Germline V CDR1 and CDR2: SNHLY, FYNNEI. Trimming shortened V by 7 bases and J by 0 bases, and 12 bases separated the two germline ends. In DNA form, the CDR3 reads TGTGCCAGCATCTCGTCTCGGGTGAACACTGAAGCTTTCTTT. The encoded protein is CASISSRVNTEAFF. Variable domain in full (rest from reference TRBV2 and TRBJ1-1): EPEVTQTPSHQVTQMGQEVILRCVPISNHLYFYWYRQILGQKVEFLVSFYNNEISEKSEIFDDQFSVERPDGSNFTLKIRSTKLEDSAMYFCASISSRVNTEAFFGQGTRLTVV.

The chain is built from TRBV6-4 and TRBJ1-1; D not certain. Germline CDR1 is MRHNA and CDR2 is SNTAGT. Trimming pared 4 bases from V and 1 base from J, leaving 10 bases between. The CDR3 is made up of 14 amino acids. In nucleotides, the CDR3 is TGTGCCAGCAGTGCGACTTTGGGGAACACTGAAGCTTTCTTT. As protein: CASSATLGNTEAFF.

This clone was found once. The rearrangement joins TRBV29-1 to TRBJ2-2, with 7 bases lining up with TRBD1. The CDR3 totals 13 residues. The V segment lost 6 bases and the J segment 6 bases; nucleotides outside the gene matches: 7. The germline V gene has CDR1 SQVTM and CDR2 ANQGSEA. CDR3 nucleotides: TGCAGCGTCCTGACAGGGTGGTCCGGGGAGCTGTTTTTT. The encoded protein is CSVLTGWSGELFF.

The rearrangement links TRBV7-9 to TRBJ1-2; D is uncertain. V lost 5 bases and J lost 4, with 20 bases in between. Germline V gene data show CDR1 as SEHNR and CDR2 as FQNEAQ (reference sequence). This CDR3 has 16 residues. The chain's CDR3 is CASSIGGLQKFYGYTF. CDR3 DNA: TGTGCCAGCAGCATCGGTGGACTACAGAAATTCTATGGCTACACCTTC.

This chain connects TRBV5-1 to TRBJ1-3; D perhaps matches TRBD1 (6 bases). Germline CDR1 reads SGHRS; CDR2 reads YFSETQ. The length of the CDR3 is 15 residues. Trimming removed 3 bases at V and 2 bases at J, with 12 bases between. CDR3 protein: CASSSTQGPGNTIYF. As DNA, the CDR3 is TGCGCCAGCAGCTCCACACAGGGTCCTGGAAACACCATATATTTT. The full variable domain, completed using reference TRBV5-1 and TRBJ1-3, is KAGVTQTPRYLIKTRGQQVTLSCSPISGHRSVSWYQQTPGQGLQFLFEYFSETQRNKGNFPGRFSGRQFSNSRSEMNVSTLELGDSALYLCASSSTQGPGNTIYFGEGSWLTVV.

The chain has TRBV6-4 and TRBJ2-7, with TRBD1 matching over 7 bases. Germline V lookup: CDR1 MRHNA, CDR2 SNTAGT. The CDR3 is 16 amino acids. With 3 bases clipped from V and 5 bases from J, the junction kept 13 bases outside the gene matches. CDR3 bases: TGTGCCAGCAGTGAAGAGACAGGGACGGGCGGTCACGAGCAGTACTTC. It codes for CASSEETGTGGHEQYF.

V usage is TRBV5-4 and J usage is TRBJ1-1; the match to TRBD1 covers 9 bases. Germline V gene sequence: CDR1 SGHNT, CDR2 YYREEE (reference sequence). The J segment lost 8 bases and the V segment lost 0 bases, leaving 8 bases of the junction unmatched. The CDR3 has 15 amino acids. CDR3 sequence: CASSLAGTGRSEAFF. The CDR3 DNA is TGTGCCAGCAGCTTGGCCGGGACAGGGAGATCGGAAGCTTTCTTT. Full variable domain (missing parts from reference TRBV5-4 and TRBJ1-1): ETGVTQSPTHLIKTRGQQVTLRCSSQSGHNTVSWYQQALGQGPQFIFQYYREEENGRGNFPPRFSGLQFPNYSSELNVNALELDDSALYLCASSLAGTGRSEAFFGQGTRLTVV.

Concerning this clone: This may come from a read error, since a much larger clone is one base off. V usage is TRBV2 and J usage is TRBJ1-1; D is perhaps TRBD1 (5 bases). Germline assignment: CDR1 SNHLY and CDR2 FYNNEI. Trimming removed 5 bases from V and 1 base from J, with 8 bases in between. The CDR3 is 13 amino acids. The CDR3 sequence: CASSQTENTEAFF. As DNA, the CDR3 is TGTGCCAGCAGTCAGACAGAGAACACTGAAGCTTTCTTT.

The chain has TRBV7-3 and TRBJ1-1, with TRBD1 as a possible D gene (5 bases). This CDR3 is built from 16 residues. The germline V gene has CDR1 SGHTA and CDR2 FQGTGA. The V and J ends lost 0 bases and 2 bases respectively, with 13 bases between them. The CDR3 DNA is TGTGCCAGCAGCTTAACAGGAGGGTGGGACAACACTGAAGCTTTCTTT. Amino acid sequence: CASSLTGGWDNTEAFF.

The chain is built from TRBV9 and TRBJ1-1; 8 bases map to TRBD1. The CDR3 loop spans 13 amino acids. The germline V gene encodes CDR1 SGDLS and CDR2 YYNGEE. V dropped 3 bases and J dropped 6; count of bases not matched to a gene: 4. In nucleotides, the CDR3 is TGTGCCAGCAGCGCCGACAGGGGCGCTGAAGCTTTCTTT. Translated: CASSADRGAEAFF.